This paragraph reports one T cell receptor beta chain. Its antigen is not known. This specimen comes from a study of beta chain features in type 1 diabetes. Study-level findings and limits: The naive, central memory and Treg TCRB repertoires showed an apparent similarity that was greater among patients than among healthy donors.

The CDR3 has 17 amino acids. Per germline, CDR1 SGDLS and CDR2 YYNGEE. Trimming shortened V by 0 bases and J by 2 bases, and 15 bases separated the two germline ends. Of the isolated RNA, all was reverse transcribed, and so the sequenced material was expressed TCRB transcripts. Produced via immunoSEQ multiplex PCR; TCRdb's table is partial and in-frame only. The data show around 400,000 clones, with more than 12% seen just once and approximately 0.02% held by the top ten. By way of CD45RO/CCR7/CD25/CD127/CD95/CD27, the CD4+ regulatory, stem cell-like memory, central memory and naive cells were sorted. Each sorted fraction was over 98% pure.

This TCR came from a woman between 18 and 29 years old in good health. V gene TRBV9 combines with J gene TRBJ2-1, with a tentative D call TRBD1 (5 bases). Source material: naive CD4+ T cells from blood. Written as DNA, the CDR3 is TGTGCCAGCAGCGTAGCAAGCGCCCTAGGGGCCTACAATGAGCAGTTCTTC. This gives the protein CASSVASALGAYNEQFF.